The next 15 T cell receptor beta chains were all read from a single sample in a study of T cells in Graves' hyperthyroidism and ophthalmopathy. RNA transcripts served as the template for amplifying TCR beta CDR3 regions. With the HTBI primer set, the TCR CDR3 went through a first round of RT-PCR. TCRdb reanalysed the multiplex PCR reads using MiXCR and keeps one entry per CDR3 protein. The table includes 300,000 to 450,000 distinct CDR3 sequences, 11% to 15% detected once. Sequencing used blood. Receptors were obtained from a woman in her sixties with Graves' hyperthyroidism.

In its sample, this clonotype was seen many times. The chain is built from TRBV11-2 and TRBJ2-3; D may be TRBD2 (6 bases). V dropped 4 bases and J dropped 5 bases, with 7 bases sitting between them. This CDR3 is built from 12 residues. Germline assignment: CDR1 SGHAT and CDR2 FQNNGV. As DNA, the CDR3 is TGTGCCAGCAGCTCGGGGGAAGATACGCAGTATTTT. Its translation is CASSSGEDTQYF.

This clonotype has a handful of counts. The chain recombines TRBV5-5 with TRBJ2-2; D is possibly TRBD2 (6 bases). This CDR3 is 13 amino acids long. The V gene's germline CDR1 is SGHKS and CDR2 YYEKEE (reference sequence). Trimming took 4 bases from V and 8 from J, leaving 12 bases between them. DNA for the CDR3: TGTGCCAGCAGCCTGGGGACTGTGGGGGAGCTGTTTTTT. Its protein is CASSLGTVGELFF.

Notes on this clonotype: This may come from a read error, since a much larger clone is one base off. This CDR3 reads CASSLLHIGELFF. The DNA for the CDR3 is TGTGCCAGCAGCCTTCTCCACATCGGGGAGCTGTTTTTT. The chain uses TRBV12-3 or TRBV12-4 and TRBJ2-2; D unclear. This CDR3 has 13 amino acids. V was shortened by 6 bases and J by 7 bases, with 12 bases between the two germline ends.

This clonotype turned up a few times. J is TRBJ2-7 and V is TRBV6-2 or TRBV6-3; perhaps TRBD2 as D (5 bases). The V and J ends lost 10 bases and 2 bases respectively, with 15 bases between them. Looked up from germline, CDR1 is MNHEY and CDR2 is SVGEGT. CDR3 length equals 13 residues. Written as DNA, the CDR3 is TGTGCCATCCGGGTGAGCGGTACCTACGAGCAGTACTTC. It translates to CAIRVSGTYEQYF.

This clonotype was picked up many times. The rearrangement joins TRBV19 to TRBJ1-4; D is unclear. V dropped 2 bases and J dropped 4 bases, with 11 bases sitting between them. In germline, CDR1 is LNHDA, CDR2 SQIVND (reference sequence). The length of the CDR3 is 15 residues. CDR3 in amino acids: CASSITNLGNEKLFF. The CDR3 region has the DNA TGTGCCAGTAGTATAACAAATCTTGGTAATGAAAAACTGTTTTTT.

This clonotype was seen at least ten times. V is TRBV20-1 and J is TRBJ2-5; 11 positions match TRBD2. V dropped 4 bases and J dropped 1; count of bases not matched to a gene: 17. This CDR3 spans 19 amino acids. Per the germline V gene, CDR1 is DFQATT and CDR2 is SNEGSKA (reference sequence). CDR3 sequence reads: CSAIITSGSPLLPQETQYF. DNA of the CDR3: TGCAGTGCTATAATTACTAGCGGGAGCCCCCTTCTCCCCCAAGAGACCCAGTACTTC.

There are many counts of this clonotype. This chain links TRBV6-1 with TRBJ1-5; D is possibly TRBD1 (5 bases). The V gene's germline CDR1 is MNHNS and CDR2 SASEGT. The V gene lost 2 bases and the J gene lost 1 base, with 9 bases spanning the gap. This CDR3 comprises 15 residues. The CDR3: CASSEFRESNQPQHF. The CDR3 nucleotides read TGTGCCAGCAGTGAATTCAGGGAGAGCAATCAGCCCCAGCATTTT.

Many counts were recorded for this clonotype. The CDR3 region is CATSRVGNQPQHF. The CDR3, as DNA: TGTGCCACGAGTAGAGTGGGCAATCAGCCCCAGCATTTT. The chain recombines TRBV19 with TRBJ1-5, with D uncertain. This CDR3 has 13 residues. V dropped 10 bases and J dropped 2 bases, with 12 bases sitting between them. Germline values: CDR1 LNHDA, CDR2 SQIVND (reference sequence).

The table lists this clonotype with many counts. The CDR3 nucleotides read TGTGCCACCAGTGATGATGGACAGGAATATGGCTACACCTTC. It yields the protein CATSDDGQEYGYTF. V and J are TRBV24-1 and TRBJ1-2; 7 bases line up with TRBD1. The V and J ends lost 3 bases and 5 bases, in that order; junction bases with no gene match: 5. The CDR3 extends over 14 amino acids. Germline CDR1 and CDR2: KGHDR and SFDVKD.

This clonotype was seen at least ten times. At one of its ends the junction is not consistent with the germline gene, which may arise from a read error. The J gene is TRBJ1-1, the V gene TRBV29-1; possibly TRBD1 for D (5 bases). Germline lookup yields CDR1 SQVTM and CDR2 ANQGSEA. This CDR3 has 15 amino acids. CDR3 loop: CSVEASTGGGTEAFF. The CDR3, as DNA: TGCAGCGTCGAAGCCTCCACTGGGGGAGGGACTGAAGCTTTCTTT.

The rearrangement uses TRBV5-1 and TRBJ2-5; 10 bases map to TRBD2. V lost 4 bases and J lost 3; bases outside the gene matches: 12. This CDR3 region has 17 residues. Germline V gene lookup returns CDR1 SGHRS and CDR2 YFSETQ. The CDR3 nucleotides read TGCGCCAGCAGCATGGGACTAGCGAGCAGAGGGAAAGAGACCCAGTACTTC. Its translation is CASSMGLASRGKETQYF.

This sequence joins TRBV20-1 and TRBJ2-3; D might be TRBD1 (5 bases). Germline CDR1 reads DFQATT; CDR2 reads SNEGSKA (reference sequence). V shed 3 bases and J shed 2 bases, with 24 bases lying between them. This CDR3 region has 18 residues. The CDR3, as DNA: TGCAGTGCTAGCGGCCCCGCCGGCCAGGACACTTACACAGATACGCAGTATTTT. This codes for CSASGPAGQDTYTDTQYF.

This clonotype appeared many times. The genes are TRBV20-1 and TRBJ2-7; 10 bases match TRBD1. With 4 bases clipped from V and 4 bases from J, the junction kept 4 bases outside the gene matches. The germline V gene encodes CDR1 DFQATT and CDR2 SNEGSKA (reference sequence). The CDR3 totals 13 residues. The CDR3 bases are TGCAGTGCTACGAGACAGGGGGCGTACGAGCAGTACTTC. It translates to CSATRQGAYEQYF.

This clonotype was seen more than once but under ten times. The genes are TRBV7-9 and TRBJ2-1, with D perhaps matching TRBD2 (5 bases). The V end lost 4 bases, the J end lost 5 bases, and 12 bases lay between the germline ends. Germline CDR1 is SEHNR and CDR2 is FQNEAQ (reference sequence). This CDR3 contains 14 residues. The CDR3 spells CASSYALGHNEQFF. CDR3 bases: TGTGCCAGCAGCTACGCACTAGGGCACAATGAGCAGTTCTTC. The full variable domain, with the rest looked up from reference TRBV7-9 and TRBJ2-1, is DTGVSQNPRHKITKRGQNVTFRCDPISEHNRLYWYRQTLGQGPEFLTYFQNEAQLEKSRLLSDRFSAERPKGSFSTLEIQRTEQGDSAMYLCASSYALGHNEQFFGPGTRLTVL.

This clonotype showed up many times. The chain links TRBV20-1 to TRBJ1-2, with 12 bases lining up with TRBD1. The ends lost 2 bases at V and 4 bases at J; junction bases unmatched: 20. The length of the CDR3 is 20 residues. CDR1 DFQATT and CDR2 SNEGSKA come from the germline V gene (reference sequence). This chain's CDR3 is CSARIPNRDRGRPGIYGYTF. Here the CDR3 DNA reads TGCAGTGCTAGAATACCAAACCGGGACAGGGGGCGCCCCGGCATCTATGGCTACACCTTC.